A single T cell receptor beta chain is shown here with its context. Time point indicated: blood 2 weeks post-SBRT. Treatment meaning: 15 Gy SBRT to primary tumor, nephrectomy 4 weeks later. The sample is drawn from a study of radiation and T cells in renal cell carcinoma. Produced via immunoSEQ multiplex PCR; TCRdb's table is partial and in-frame only. The sample shows over 60,000 clones, 80% to 90% of them seen only once. The V end lost 8 bases, the J end lost 1 base, and 8 bases lay between the germline ends. The germline CDR1 and CDR2 sequences are MNHEY and SVGAGI. The CDR3 is 12 amino acids. This receptor was taken from a woman aged 45-60 years with renal cell carcinoma. The sequencing here drew on blood, taken from a patient whose treatment included radiotherapy and nephrectomy. The chain carries TRBV6-5 and TRBJ2-5; D gene ambiguous. The chain's CDR3 is CASAGIQETQYF. CDR3 bases: TGTGCCAGCGCTGGGATCCAAGAGACCCAGTACTTC.